This TCR beta chain emerged from a study of blood T cell repertoires in COVID-19. As originally analysed: Scientists estimated how many nucleated cells there were by amplifying reference gene primers. Profiled with immunoSEQ multiplex PCR; TCRdb holds only in-frame clones, not every one. V and J calls and clone size are those listed in that table; D and trimming were worked out from the DNA. This table has hundreds of thousands of clones, roughly nine tenths appearing once. Participants had their cohort set by participant-reported clinical history. Two negative PCRs, clearance, or symptom resolution had been documented for recovered Cohort 3 donors. Per the germline V gene, CDR1 is SQVTM and CDR2 is ANQGSEA. Trimming removed 7 bases at V and 0 bases at J, with 12 bases between. This CDR3 is 13 amino acids long.

The sequencing input was PBMCs or T cells enriched from blood (not recorded which). The source of this sequence is a woman aged 50 to 65 who had recovered from COVID-19. The chain uses TRBV29-1 and TRBJ1-1, with D possibly TRBD1 on 5 matching bases. The CDR3 spells CSGRPDMNTEAFF. The CDR3, as DNA: TGCAGCGGCCGTCCGGACATGAACACTGAAGCTTTCTTT.